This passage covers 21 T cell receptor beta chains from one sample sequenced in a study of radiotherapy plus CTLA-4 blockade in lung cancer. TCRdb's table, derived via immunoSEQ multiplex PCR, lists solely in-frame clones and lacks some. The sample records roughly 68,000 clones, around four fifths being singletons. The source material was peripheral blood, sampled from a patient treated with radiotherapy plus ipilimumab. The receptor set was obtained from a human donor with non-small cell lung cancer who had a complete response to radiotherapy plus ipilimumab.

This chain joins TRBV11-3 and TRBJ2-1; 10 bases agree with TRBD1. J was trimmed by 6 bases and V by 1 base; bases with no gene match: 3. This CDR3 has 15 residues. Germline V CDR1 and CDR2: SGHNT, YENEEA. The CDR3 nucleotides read TGTGCCAGCAGCTTAGGTAGGACAGGGGGCAATGAGCAGTTCTTC. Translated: CASSLGRTGGNEQFF.

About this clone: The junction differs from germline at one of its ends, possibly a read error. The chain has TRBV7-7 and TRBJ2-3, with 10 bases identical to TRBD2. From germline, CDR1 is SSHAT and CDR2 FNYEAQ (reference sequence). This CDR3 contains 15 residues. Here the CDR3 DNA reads TGTGCTAGCAGTCCGACTAGCGGGAGCACAGATACGCAGTATTTT. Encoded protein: CASSPTSGSTDTQYF.

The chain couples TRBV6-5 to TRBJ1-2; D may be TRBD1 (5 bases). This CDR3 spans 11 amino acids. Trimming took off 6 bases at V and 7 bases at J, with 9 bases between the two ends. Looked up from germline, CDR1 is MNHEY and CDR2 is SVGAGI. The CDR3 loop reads CASRGGGGYTF. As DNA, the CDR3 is TGTGCCAGCAGGGGGGGAGGTGGCTACACCTTC.

CDR3 sequence (DNA): TGTGCCAGTAGTGGCCGCGACAGTGATCAGCCCCAGCATTTT. Its protein product is CASSGRDSDQPQHF. The V gene is TRBV19, the J gene TRBJ1-5; weak D call: TRBD1 (5 bases). This CDR3 is built from 14 residues. V gave up 5 bases and J gave up 5 bases, with 13 bases separating them. Germline assignment: CDR1 LNHDA and CDR2 SQIVND (reference sequence).

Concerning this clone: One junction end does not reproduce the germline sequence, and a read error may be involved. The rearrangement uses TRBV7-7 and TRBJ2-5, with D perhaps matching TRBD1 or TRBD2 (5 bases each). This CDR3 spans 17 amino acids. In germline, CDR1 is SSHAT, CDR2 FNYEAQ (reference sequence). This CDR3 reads CASSLGWDPKYQETQYF. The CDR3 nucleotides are TGTGCTAGCAGCTTAGGATGGGACCCGAAGTACCAAGAGACCCAGTACTTC.

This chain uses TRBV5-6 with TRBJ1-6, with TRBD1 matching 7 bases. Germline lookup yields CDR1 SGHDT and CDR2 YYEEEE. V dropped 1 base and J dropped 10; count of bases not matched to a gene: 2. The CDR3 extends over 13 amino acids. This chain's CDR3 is CASSLQGDSPLHF. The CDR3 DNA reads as TGTGCCAGCAGCTTGCAGGGGGACTCACCCCTCCACTTT.

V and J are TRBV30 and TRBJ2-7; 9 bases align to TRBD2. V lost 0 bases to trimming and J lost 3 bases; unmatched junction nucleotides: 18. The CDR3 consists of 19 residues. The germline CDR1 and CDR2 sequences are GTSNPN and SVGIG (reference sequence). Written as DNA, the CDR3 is TGTGCCTGGAGTGTCTCCGAAATAATGACTAGCGGCCGAGACTACGAGCAGTACGTC. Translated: CAWSVSEIMTSGRDYEQYV.

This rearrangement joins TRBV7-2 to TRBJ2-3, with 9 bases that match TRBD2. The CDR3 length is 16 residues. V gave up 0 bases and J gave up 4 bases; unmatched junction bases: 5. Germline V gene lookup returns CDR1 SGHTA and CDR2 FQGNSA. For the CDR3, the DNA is TGTGCCAGCAGCTTAGCCGCTCTAGCGGGATCAGATACGCAGTATTTT. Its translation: CASSLAALAGSDTQYF.

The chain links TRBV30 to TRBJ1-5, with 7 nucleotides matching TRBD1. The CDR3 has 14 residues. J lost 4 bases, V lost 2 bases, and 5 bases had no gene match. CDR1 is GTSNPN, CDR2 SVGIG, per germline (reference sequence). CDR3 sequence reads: CAWSHGTANQPQHF. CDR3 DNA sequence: TGTGCCTGGAGTCACGGGACAGCTAATCAGCCCCAGCATTTT.

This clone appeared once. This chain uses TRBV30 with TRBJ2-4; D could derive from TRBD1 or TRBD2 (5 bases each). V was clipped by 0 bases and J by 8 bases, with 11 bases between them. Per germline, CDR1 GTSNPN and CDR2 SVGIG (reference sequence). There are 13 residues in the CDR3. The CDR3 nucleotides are TGTGCCTGGAGTGTTGCTAGCAGGGACATTCAGTACTTC. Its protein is CAWSVASRDIQYF.

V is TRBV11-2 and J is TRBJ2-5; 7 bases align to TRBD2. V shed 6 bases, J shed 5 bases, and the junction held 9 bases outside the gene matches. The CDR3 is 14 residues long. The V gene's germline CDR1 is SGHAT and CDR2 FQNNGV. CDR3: CASREREEEETQYF. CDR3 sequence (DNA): TGTGCCAGCAGGGAACGGGAGGAGGAGGAGACCCAGTACTTC.

The CDR3 sequence is CASSLDPLPNTEAFF. The CDR3 DNA sequence: TGTGCCAGCAGCTTAGACCCCCTGCCGAACACTGAAGCTTTCTTT. The chain has TRBV11-3 and TRBJ1-1; D call uncertain. Germline assignment: CDR1 SGHNT and CDR2 YENEEA. The V end lost 0 bases, the J end lost 1 base, and 9 bases lay between the germline ends. This CDR3 comprises 15 residues.

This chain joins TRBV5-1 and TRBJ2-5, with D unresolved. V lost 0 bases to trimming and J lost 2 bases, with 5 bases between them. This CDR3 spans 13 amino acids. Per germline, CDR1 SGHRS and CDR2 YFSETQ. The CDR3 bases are TGCGCCAGCAGCTTGGATCTTCAAGAGACCCAGTACTTC. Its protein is CASSLDLQETQYF.

The CDR3 DNA reads TGTGCCAGCTCACCACCGCAGAGAATTCGGAACACTGAAGCTTTCTTT. Translating it yields CASSPPQRIRNTEAFF. The J gene is TRBJ1-1, the V gene TRBV18; D is unclear. The CDR3 length is 16 residues. Germline CDR1 KGHSH, CDR2 LQKENI. V lost 0 bases to trimming and J lost 1 base, with 12 bases between them.

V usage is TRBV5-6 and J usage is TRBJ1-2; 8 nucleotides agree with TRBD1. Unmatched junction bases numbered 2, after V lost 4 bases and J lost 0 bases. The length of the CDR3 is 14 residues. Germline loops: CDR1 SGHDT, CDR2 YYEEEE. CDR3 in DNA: TGTGCCAGCAGCCCACAGGGGGCTAACTATGGCTACACCTTC. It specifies CASSPQGANYGYTF.

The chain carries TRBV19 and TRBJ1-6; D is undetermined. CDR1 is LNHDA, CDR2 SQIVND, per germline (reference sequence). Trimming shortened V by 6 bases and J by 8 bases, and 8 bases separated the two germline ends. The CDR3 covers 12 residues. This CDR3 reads CASRRRDSPLHF. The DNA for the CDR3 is TGTGCCAGTAGACGGCGCGATTCACCCCTCCACTTT.

The CDR3 DNA reads TGTGCCTGGAGTCTTCATGGCGGGGCCTACGAGCAGTACGTC. It yields the protein CAWSLHGGAYEQYV. The gene calls are TRBV30 and TRBJ2-7; TRBD2 might be the D (6 bases). The CDR3 is 14 residues long. Germline loops: CDR1 GTSNPN, CDR2 SVGIG (reference sequence). Deletions cut 2 bases from V and 2 bases from J, with 13 bases between.

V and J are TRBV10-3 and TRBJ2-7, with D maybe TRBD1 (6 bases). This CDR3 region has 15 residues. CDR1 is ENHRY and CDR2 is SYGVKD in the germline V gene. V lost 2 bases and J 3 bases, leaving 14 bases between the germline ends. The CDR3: CAISEQRTVYYEQYV. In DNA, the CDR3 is TGTGCCATCAGTGAGCAGAGGACAGTCTACTACGAGCAGTACGTC.

CDR3 DNA sequence: TGTGCCAGCAGGTCCGGGACAGCACGCAATCAGCCCCAGCATTTT. Translation: CASRSGTARNQPQHF. This chain uses TRBV6-5 with TRBJ1-5; TRBD1 agrees at 7 bases. Germline V gene data show CDR1 as MNHEY and CDR2 as SVGAGI. The CDR3 is 15 residues long. Unmatched junction bases numbered 7, after V lost 6 bases and J lost 2 bases.

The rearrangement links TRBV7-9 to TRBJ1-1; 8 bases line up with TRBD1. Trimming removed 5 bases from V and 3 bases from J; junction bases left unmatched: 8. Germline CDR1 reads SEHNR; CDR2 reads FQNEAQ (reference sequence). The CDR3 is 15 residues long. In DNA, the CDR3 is TGTGCCAGCAGCACCAGACAGGGGTGGGACACTGAAGCTTTCTTT. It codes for CASSTRQGWDTEAFF.

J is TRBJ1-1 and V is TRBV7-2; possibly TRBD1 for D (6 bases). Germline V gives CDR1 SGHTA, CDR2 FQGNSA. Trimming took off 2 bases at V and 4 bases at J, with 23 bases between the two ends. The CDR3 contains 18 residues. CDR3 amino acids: CASSLIWRLGGRATEAFF. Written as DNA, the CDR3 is TGTGCCAGCAGCTTAATCTGGCGGTTGGGGGGCCGGGCCACTGAAGCTTTCTTT.